The T cell receptor beta chain under discussion was sequenced for a study of early T cells in non-severe SARS-CoV-2 infection. Study information: Chains were unpaired, as sequencing was done on bulk RNA from unsorted whole blood.

Broader study findings: VDJdb matching favored anti-spike CD8 responses, missing private and CD4 specificities.

This clonotype has at least ten counts. The antigen remains unidentified. cDNA molecules, individually, were tagged with unique molecular identifiers. Each CDR3 protein is one row after TCRdb ran MiXCR on the 5' RACE reads. The sample shows tens of thousands of distinct CDR3 sequences, 7.9% of them seen only once. The specimen was whole blood, collected at baseline. The clonotype comes from an adult who was a healthcare worker with PCR-confirmed SARS-CoV-2 infection or an uninfected control (not recorded which).

CDR3 sequence: CASSRGTGEAFF. The CDR3 nucleotides are TGTGCCAGCTCACGCGGGACAGGGGAAGCTTTCTTT. This sequence joins TRBV18 and TRBJ1-1, with 9 bases that match TRBD1. This CDR3 region has 12 residues. Trimming at V came to 4 bases and at J to 8 bases, leaving 2 bases not matched to a gene. Germline CDR1 KGHSH, CDR2 LQKENI. Full variable domain (remainder filled in from reference TRBV18 and TRBJ1-1): NAGVMQNPRHLVRRRGQEARLRCSPMKGHSHVYWYRQLPEEGLKFMVYLQKENIIDESGMPKERFSAEFPKEGPSILRIQQVVRGDSAAYFCASSRGTGEAFFGQGTRLTVV.